The TCR beta chain described here comes from a study of tumor and adjacent non-tumor tissue in lung cancer. Overall study: The patients, 10 to 11 men and 4 or 5 women, were roughly 31 to 80 with stage I to III disease. Each sample yielded roughly 4.2 million productive TCRbeta reads on average. Study-level points and caveats: Tumor tissue had significantly higher TCR diversity than normal lung.

A modified ARM-PCR protocol with three rounds of nested PCR amplified TCRbeta. TCRdb re-called the multiplex PCR reads through MiXCR, storing one row per CDR3 protein. This table has 60,000 or so distinct CDR3 sequences, roughly 57% appearing once. For this clonotype: Its antigen is unidentified. At one end the junction does not follow the germline gene, possibly because of a read error.

No cell sorting was done before RNA was extracted from the tissue. Distant lung tissue was collected more than 3 cm away from the tumor edge. Looked up from germline, CDR1 is SGHVS and CDR2 is FQNEAQ. The CDR3 spans 15 residues. The specimen was distant non-tumor lung tissue. This receptor was obtained from a man between 65 and 85 years old with non-small cell lung cancer. V and J are TRBV7-8 and TRBJ1-5; D is possibly TRBD1 (5 bases). The CDR3 region is CANSLADSVHQPQHF. The CDR3 nucleotides are TGTGCCAACAGCTTAGCTGACAGTGTTCATCAGCCCCAGCATTTT.